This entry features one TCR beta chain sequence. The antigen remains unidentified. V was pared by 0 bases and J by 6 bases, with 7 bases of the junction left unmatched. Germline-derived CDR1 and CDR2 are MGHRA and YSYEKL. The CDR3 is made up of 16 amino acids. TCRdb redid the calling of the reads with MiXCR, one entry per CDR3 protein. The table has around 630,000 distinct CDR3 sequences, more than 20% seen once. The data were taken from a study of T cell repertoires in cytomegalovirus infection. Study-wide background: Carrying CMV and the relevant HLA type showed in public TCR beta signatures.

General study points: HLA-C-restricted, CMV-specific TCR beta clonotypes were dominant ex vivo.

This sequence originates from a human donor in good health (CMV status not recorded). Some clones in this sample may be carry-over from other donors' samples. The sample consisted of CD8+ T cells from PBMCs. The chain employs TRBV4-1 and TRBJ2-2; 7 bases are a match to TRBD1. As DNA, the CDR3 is TGCGCCAGCAGCCAAGATCTTACAGGGGCAGCCGGGGAGCTGTTTTTT. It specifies CASSQDLTGAAGELFF.